This T cell receptor (beta chain) was sequenced for a study of CD8 T cells in Susac syndrome. High-throughput TCR beta sequencing covered peripheral CD8+ and CD4+ T cells. The study used healthy donors as controls matched for age and sex. Isolation of CD8+ and CD4+ T cells was performed negatively, whereas enrichment of TEMRA cells was done by FACS. RNA amounts of roughly 0.45 to 1 ug underwent reverse transcription with random hexamers. Amplification of TCR beta CDR3 across 54 Vbeta and 13 Jbeta was performed with immunoSEQ multiplex PCR. TCRdb itself ran the immunoSEQ multiplex PCR reads through MiXCR, one entry per CDR3 protein. Counted here are around 80,000 distinct CDR3 sequences, around 94% occurring once; the ten biggest clones make up 0.2% to 0.3%. In germline, CDR1 is SQVTM, CDR2 ANQGSEA. The CDR3 length is 15 residues. Trimming took off 5 bases at V and 0 bases at J, with 17 bases between the two ends.

Sample: CD8+ T cells from PBMCs. The sequence derives from a human donor in good health. The V gene is TRBV29-1, the J gene TRBJ2-7; no firm D call. The DNA for the CDR3 is TGCAGCGTTTATGGTCCGAGCGCAAGCTCCTACGAGCAGTACTTC. Its protein product is CSVYGPSASSYEQYF.